What follows are 30 T cell receptor beta chains derived from one specimen sequenced in a study of T cell responses to AZD1222 COVID-19 vaccine. Produced via immunoSEQ multiplex PCR; TCRdb's table is partial and in-frame only. The sample consists of roughly 130,000 clones, around 90% of them appearing once. The starting material was peripheral blood, obtained on day 0 of AZD1222 vaccination. Source of these receptors: an adult in good health.

V and J are TRBV4-1 and TRBJ2-7; 12 nucleotides match TRBD2. The CDR3 is 15 residues long. The germline gives CDR1 MGHRA, CDR2 YSYEKL. V shed 3 bases and J 6 bases; nucleotides not matched to a gene: 6. CDR3 sequence (DNA): TGCGCCAGCAGCCATCTAGCGGGAGGGACGGTCGAGCAGTACTTC. This sequence encodes CASSHLAGGTVEQYF.

This chain joins TRBV18 and TRBJ2-5; D possibly corresponds to TRBD1 (6 bases). V lost 5 bases and J 3 bases, leaving 10 bases between the germline ends. From germline, CDR1 is KGHSH and CDR2 LQKENI. The CDR3 totals 13 residues. The DNA for the CDR3 is TGTGCCAGCTCAGAGGCAGGGGAAGAGACCCAGTACTTC. Amino acids: CASSEAGEETQYF.

This clone was found once. The V gene is TRBV5-5, the J gene TRBJ2-3; 10 positions match TRBD2. The germline gives CDR1 SGHKS, CDR2 YYEKEE (reference sequence). The V segment lost 0 bases and the J segment 2 bases; nucleotides outside the gene matches: 3. The CDR3 runs 16 residues. The CDR3 DNA reads as TGTGCCAGCAGCTTGGCCCTAGCGGGAGCCACAGATACGCAGTATTTT. This translates into CASSLALAGATDTQYF. Variable domain in full (rest from reference TRBV5-5 and TRBJ2-3): DAGVTQSPTHLIKTRGQQVTLRCSPISGHKSVSWYQQVLGQGPQFIFQYYEKEERGRGNFPDRFSARQFPNYSSELNVNALLLGDSALYLCASSLALAGATDTQYFGPGTRLTVL.

The chain links TRBV5-6 to TRBJ2-5; the match to TRBD2 covers 10 bases. The V segment lost 4 bases and the J segment 5 bases; nucleotides outside the gene matches: 14. CDR1 and CDR2 (germline): SGHDT, YYEEEE. The CDR3 length is 17 residues. The CDR3, as DNA: TGTGCCAGCAGCCTTTGGCTAGCGGGAGAAGGTACTGAGACCCAGTACTTC. Translated, it gives CASSLWLAGEGTETQYF.

This chain uses TRBV10-3 with TRBJ2-5; the D gene could be TRBD1 or TRBD2 (5 bases each). V lost 8 bases to trimming and J lost 0 bases, with 10 bases between them. The CDR3 extends over 13 amino acids. The germline V gene encodes CDR1 ENHRY and CDR2 SYGVKD. For the CDR3, the DNA is TGTGCCATCGGGACCGCGTACCAAGAGACCCAGTACTTC. Protein: CAIGTAYQETQYF.

CDR3 protein: CASSLTPAGGAGYTF. The CDR3 nucleotides are TGTGCCAGCAGCTTAACTCCTGCAGGGGGCGCTGGCTACACCTTC. The gene calls are TRBV7-9 and TRBJ1-2, with 8 nucleotides matching TRBD1. CDR1 SEHNR and CDR2 FQNEAQ come from the germline V gene (reference sequence). The CDR3 extends over 15 amino acids. After removal of 2 bases from V and 7 bases from J, the junction contained 9 bases not matched to a gene. Using reference TRBV7-9 and TRBJ1-2 for the parts outside the CDR3, the full variable domain is DTGVSQNPRHKITKRGQNVTFRCDPISEHNRLYWYRQTLGQGPEFLTYFQNEAQLEKSRLLSDRFSAERPKGSFSTLEIQRTEQGDSAMYLCASSLTPAGGAGYTFGSGTRLTVV.

J is TRBJ1-5 and V is TRBV27, with 8 nucleotides matching TRBD1. Germline CDR1 and CDR2: MNHEY and SMNVEV (reference sequence). V was clipped by 7 bases and J by 0 bases; unmatched bases: 11. The CDR3 sequence is 17 residues long. CDR3 loop: CASKETGALYSNQPQHF. The CDR3 region has the DNA TGTGCCAGCAAGGAGACAGGGGCCCTATATAGCAATCAGCCCCAGCATTTT.

This chain links TRBV5-1 with TRBJ1-3; D unresolved. CDR1 is SGHRS and CDR2 is YFSETQ in the germline V gene. The CDR3 has 14 amino acids. The V end lost 2 bases, the J end lost 1 base, and 7 bases lay between the germline ends. CDR3 sequence: CASSFTGSGNTIYF. In nucleotides, the CDR3 is TGCGCCAGCAGCTTCACGGGGTCTGGAAACACCATATATTTT. The whole variable domain, filled in from reference TRBV5-1 and TRBJ1-3, reads KAGVTQTPRYLIKTRGQQVTLSCSPISGHRSVSWYQQTPGQGLQFLFEYFSETQRNKGNFPGRFSGRQFSNSRSEMNVSTLELGDSALYLCASSFTGSGNTIYFGEGSWLTVV.

This clone has just a few counts. This chain connects TRBV10-3 to TRBJ2-7; D is possibly TRBD1 or TRBD2 (6 bases each). With 5 bases removed from V and 4 bases from J, the gap between germline ends came to 12 bases. CDR3 length: 13 residues. CDR1 is ENHRY and CDR2 is SYGVKD in the germline V gene. CDR3 sequence (DNA): TGTGCCATCAGTTCCGAGGGGGGATACGAGCAGTACTTC. Protein: CAISSEGGYEQYF.

V usage is TRBV6-5 and J usage is TRBJ2-3; D is undetermined. The CDR3 totals 13 residues. Trimming left V 6 bases short and J 0 bases short, with 7 bases between. Germline lookup yields CDR1 MNHEY and CDR2 SVGAGI. CDR3 nucleotide sequence: TGTGCCAGCAGCTCAGACAGCACAGATACGCAGTATTTT. Protein product: CASSSDSTDTQYF.

The gene calls are TRBV9 and TRBJ2-7; 7 bases are a match to TRBD2. Germline V gene sequence: CDR1 SGDLS, CDR2 YYNGEE. V trimming: 3 bases; J trimming: 5 bases; junction bases outside the gene matches: 2. CDR3 size: 12 residues. The CDR3 sequence is CASSATSDEQYF. CDR3 sequence (DNA): TGTGCCAGCAGCGCAACTAGCGACGAGCAGTACTTC.

Only one count was recorded for this clone. This chain uses TRBV28 with TRBJ2-5; TRBD2 matches 7 bases. The CDR3 sequence is 15 residues long. Germline CDR1 is MDHEN and CDR2 is SYDVKM. V lost 2 bases to trimming and J lost 2 bases; unmatched junction nucleotides: 5. The CDR3 DNA reads as TGTGCCAGCAGTTTAGTAGCGGGTAGTCAAGAGACCCAGTACTTC. It yields the protein CASSLVAGSQETQYF.

The chain carries TRBV10-3 and TRBJ2-1; 11 bases are a match to TRBD2. Germline assignment: CDR1 ENHRY and CDR2 SYGVKD. The CDR3 sequence is 15 residues long. Trimming cost V 4 bases and J 10 bases; bases outside gene matches: 9. The CDR3 DNA follows: TGTGCCATCAGTGGGGTAGCGGGAGGGTCGGGGGAGCAGTTCTTC. Encoded protein: CAISGVAGGSGEQFF.

This sequence joins TRBV4-1 and TRBJ1-6; no clear D gene. The germline CDR1 and CDR2 sequences are MGHRA and YSYEKL. V was trimmed by 4 bases and J by 3 bases, leaving 16 bases between them. The CDR3 sequence is 17 residues long. As DNA, the CDR3 is TGCGCCAGCAGCCTTAGGGAGACCGAAATCTATAATTCACCCCTCCACTTT. Protein sequence: CASSLRETEIYNSPLHF.

The CDR3 sequence: CASSSGTVNSYEQYF. The CDR3, as DNA: TGTGCCAGCAGCTCCGGGACGGTGAACTCCTACGAGCAGTACTTC. V gene TRBV7-9 combines with J gene TRBJ2-7; D tentatively reads TRBD1 or TRBD2 (5 bases each). Trimming removed 4 bases from V and 0 bases from J, with 13 bases in between. Per the germline V gene, CDR1 is SEHNR and CDR2 is FQNEAQ (reference sequence). The CDR3 is 15 residues long.

The chain couples TRBV29-1 to TRBJ1-1; D might be TRBD1 (5 bases). V was pared by 2 bases and J by 0 bases, with 7 bases between. This CDR3 is built from 13 residues. Germline V lookup: CDR1 SQVTM, CDR2 ANQGSEA. The CDR3: CSVESRVNTEAFF. In nucleotides, the CDR3 is TGCAGCGTTGAATCCAGGGTGAACACTGAAGCTTTCTTT. The variable domain in full, with the rest retrieved from reference TRBV29-1 and TRBJ1-1, is SAVISQKPSRDICQRGTSLTIQCQVDSQVTMMFWYRQQPGQSLTLIATANQGSEATYESGFVIDKFPISRPNLTFSTLTVSNMSPEDSSIYLCSVESRVNTEAFFGQGTRLTVV.

The chain carries TRBV4-2 and TRBJ1-1, with TRBD1 matching over 7 bases. CDR1 LGHNA and CDR2 YNFKEQ come from the germline V gene. The CDR3 is made up of 15 amino acids. Trimming cost V 2 bases and J 1 base; bases outside gene matches: 4. The CDR3 sequence is CASSQNSGGNTEAFF. CDR3 coding DNA: TGTGCCAGCAGCCAAAACTCAGGGGGGAACACTGAAGCTTTCTTT.

The chain carries TRBV5-6 and TRBJ1-2; D is undetermined. V was pared by 4 bases and J by 4 bases, with 14 bases between. Germline V gives CDR1 SGHDT, CDR2 YYEEEE. This CDR3 has 14 residues. CDR3 sequence reads: CASSPSGSTYGYTF. DNA for the CDR3: TGTGCCAGCAGCCCATCGGGCAGCACCTATGGCTACACCTTC.

The chain joins TRBV7-2 to TRBJ1-2; D perhaps matches TRBD1 (6 bases). The CDR3 contains 14 residues. The V end lost 5 bases, the J end lost 0 bases, and 10 bases lay between the germline ends. Looked up from germline, CDR1 is SGHTA and CDR2 is FQGNSA. CDR3 sequence (DNA): TGTGCCAGCAGCCTGGACAGAGCTAACTATGGCTACACCTTC. It translates to CASSLDRANYGYTF.

The rearrangement uses TRBV19 and TRBJ1-2; D is uncertain. V dropped 1 base and J dropped 4 bases, with 13 bases sitting between them. Per the germline V gene, CDR1 is LNHDA and CDR2 is SQIVND (reference sequence). There are 15 residues in the CDR3. The CDR3: CASSIAAEVIYGYTF. In DNA, the CDR3 is TGTGCCAGTAGTATAGCGGCGGAGGTTATCTATGGCTACACCTTC.

This clone has just a few counts. Other DNA sequences in the same sample also yield this CDR3. The chain employs TRBV6-2 or TRBV6-3 and TRBJ2-7, with a weak D call TRBD2 (6 bases). Trimming stripped 6 bases from V and 3 bases from J, with 15 bases between. Germline lookup yields CDR1 MNHEY and CDR2 SVGEGT. CDR3 length: 14 residues. CDR3 loop: CASSVRRESYEQYF. Here the CDR3 DNA reads TGTGCCAGCAGCGTCAGACGGGAGAGCTACGAGCAGTACTTC.

The DNA of the CDR3 is TGTGCCAGTAGTATGGTAGGGGGATCCTACGAGCAGTACTTC. As protein: CASSMVGGSYEQYF. The genes are TRBV19 and TRBJ2-7, with D perhaps TRBD1 (6 bases). In germline, CDR1 is LNHDA, CDR2 SQIVND (reference sequence). The length of the CDR3 is 14 residues. Trimming pared 3 bases from V and 1 base from J, leaving 10 bases between.

J is TRBJ2-1 and V is TRBV6-6; D gene uncertain. Germline V gene lookup returns CDR1 MNHNY and CDR2 SVGAGI (reference sequence). V dropped 2 bases and J dropped 10 bases, with 9 bases sitting between them. There are 12 residues in the CDR3. The CDR3: CASSYPEEEQFF. CDR3 DNA sequence: TGTGCCAGCAGTTACCCTGAGGAGGAGCAGTTCTTC.

This clone was recorded a few times. The V and J genes are TRBV6-5 and TRBJ2-3, with D maybe TRBD1 (6 bases). Trimming left V 7 bases short and J 2 bases short, with 16 bases between. Germline CDR1 and CDR2: MNHEY and SVGAGI. The CDR3 spans 15 residues. For the CDR3, the DNA is TGTGCCAGCAACCCCGCCAGGGGACACACAGATACGCAGTATTTT. Protein product: CASNPARGHTDTQYF.

This clone turned up a few times. This rearrangement joins TRBV4-3 to TRBJ1-1, with TRBD1 identical over 7 bases. V dropped 0 bases and J dropped 4; count of bases not matched to a gene: 5. Germline V lookup: CDR1 LGHNA, CDR2 YSLEER. The CDR3 contains 15 residues. In DNA, the CDR3 is TGCGCCAGCAGCCAAGACTTTGCAGGGGGCACTGAAGCTTTCTTT. It yields the protein CASSQDFAGGTEAFF.

The V and J genes are TRBV10-1 and TRBJ1-1; the match to TRBD1 covers 8 bases. CDR1 and CDR2 from the germline V gene are WNHNN and SYGVQD (reference sequence). The CDR3 contains 14 residues. Trimming at V came to 8 bases and at J to 7 bases, leaving 12 bases not matched to a gene. The CDR3: CASRRDRGVDEAFF. In DNA form, the CDR3 reads TGCGCCAGCCGCCGAGACAGGGGCGTTGATGAAGCTTTCTTT.

CDR3 sequence: CASSLQTGSTDTQYF. The CDR3 nucleotides are TGTGCCAGCAGCCTGCAGACAGGGAGCACAGATACGCAGTATTTT. The chain combines TRBV7-3 with TRBJ2-3, with 7 bases that match TRBD1. V was pared by 5 bases and J by 0 bases, with 5 bases of the junction left unmatched. Germline CDR1 reads SGHTA; CDR2 reads FQGTGA. This CDR3 is 15 amino acids long.

J is TRBJ2-7 and V is TRBV2; D unresolved. This CDR3 is 11 amino acids long. V was pared by 6 bases and J by 4 bases, with 7 bases between. The germline gives CDR1 SNHLY, CDR2 FYNNEI. CDR3 nucleotide sequence: TGTGCCAGCAGCTCCAATTACGAGCAGTACTTC. It is translated as CASSSNYEQYF.

Here the CDR3 reads CASSYSGGRIRADTQYF. The DNA of the CDR3 is TGTGCCAGCAGTTACAGCGGGGGGCGTATTAGGGCAGATACGCAGTATTTT. The chain employs TRBV6-2 or TRBV6-3 and TRBJ2-3, with TRBD2 identical over 9 bases. CDR3 length equals 17 residues. J lost 4 bases, V lost 2 bases, and 10 bases had no gene match. In germline, CDR1 is MNHEY, CDR2 SVGEGT.

The chain carries TRBV24-1 and TRBJ2-1; D possibly matches TRBD1 or TRBD2 (6 bases each). This CDR3 contains 12 residues. Germline assignment: CDR1 KGHDR and CDR2 SFDVKD. Trimming took off 3 bases at V and 9 bases at J, with 8 bases between the two ends. This CDR3 reads CATSDPGAEQFF. In nucleotides, the CDR3 is TGTGCCACCAGTGATCCGGGGGCTGAGCAGTTCTTC.